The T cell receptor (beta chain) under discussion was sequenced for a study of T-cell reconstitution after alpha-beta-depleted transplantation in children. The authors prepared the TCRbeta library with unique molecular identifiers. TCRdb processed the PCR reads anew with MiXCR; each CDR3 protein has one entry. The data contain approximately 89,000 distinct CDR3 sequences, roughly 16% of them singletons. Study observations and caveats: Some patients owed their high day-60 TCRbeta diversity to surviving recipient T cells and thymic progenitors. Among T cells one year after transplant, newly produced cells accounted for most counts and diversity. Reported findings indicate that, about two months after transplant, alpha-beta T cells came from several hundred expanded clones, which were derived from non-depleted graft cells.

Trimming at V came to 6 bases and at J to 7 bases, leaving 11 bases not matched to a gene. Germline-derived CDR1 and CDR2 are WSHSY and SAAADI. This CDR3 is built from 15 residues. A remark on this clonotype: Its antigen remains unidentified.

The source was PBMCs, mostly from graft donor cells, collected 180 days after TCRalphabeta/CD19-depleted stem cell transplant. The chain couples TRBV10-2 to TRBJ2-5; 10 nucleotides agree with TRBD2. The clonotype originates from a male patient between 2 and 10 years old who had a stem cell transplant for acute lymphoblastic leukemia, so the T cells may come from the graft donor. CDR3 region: CASRPSGRAAGTQYF. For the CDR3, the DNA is TGCGCCAGCAGACCCAGCGGGAGGGCCGCTGGGACCCAGTACTTC.